This passage covers 15 T cell receptor beta chains from one sample sequenced in a study of blood T cell repertoires in COVID-19. Sequenced by immunoSEQ multiplex PCR; TCRdb stores in-frame clones only, minus some. The sample carries around 70,000 clones, around 87% recorded once. The material sequenced was peripheral blood. The receptors come from a man aged 45-65 years with active COVID-19.

The rearrangement joins TRBV4-2 to TRBJ2-3; 8 positions match TRBD2. Trimming at V came to 4 bases and at J to 2 bases, leaving 2 bases not matched to a gene. The CDR3 is 14 amino acids. Looked up from germline, CDR1 is LGHNA and CDR2 is YNFKEQ. The CDR3 loop reads CASSLLADTDTQYF. CDR3 nucleotides: TGTGCCAGCAGCCTACTAGCGGACACAGATACGCAGTATTTT.

The chain joins TRBV25-1 to TRBJ1-1, with D possibly being TRBD1 (5 bases). Trimming shortened V by 7 bases and J by 4 bases, and 13 bases separated the two germline ends. Germline V gives CDR1 MGHDK, CDR2 SYGVNS. CDR3 length equals 13 residues. The CDR3 is CASMGQGGTEAFF. The DNA of the CDR3 is TGTGCCAGCATGGGGCAGGGAGGCACTGAAGCTTTCTTT.

This rearrangement joins TRBV18 to TRBJ2-2; D is perhaps TRBD2 (5 bases). V was pared by 0 bases and J by 6 bases, with 11 bases between. The CDR3 is 15 residues long. Germline lookup yields CDR1 KGHSH and CDR2 LQKENI. The DNA of the CDR3 is TGTGCCAGCTCACCACCGAGTATGAGGGCCGGGGAGCTGTTTTTT. Translated, it gives CASSPPSMRAGELFF.

The chain couples TRBV11-2 to TRBJ2-7; 12 nucleotides line up with TRBD1. The J segment lost 4 bases and the V segment lost 4 bases, leaving 2 bases of the junction unmatched. The germline V gene encodes CDR1 SGHAT and CDR2 FQNNGV. This CDR3 has 14 amino acids. CDR3 protein: CASSSGQGAYEQYF. The DNA of the CDR3 is TGTGCCAGCAGCTCGGGACAGGGGGCGTACGAGCAGTACTTC.

The V call is TRBV9, the J call TRBJ2-2; 7 positions match TRBD2. Germline V gives CDR1 SGDLS, CDR2 YYNGEE. The CDR3 runs to 17 residues. The J segment lost 1 base and the V segment lost 4 bases, leaving 10 bases of the junction unmatched. The CDR3 region has the DNA TGTGCCAGCAGCCCCCGGGGGGACGGGGTGAACACCGGGGAGCTGTTTTTT. Translating it yields CASSPRGDGVNTGELFF. Supplemented by reference TRBV9 and TRBJ2-2, the full variable domain reads DSGVTQTPKHLITATGQRVTLRCSPRSGDLSVYWYQQSLDQGLQFLIQYYNGEERAKGNILERFSAQQFPDLHSELNLSSLELGDSALYFCASSPRGDGVNTGELFFGEGSRLTVL.

In its sample, this clone was seen once. This rearrangement joins TRBV6-5 to TRBJ2-7, with D maybe TRBD2 (6 bases). The CDR3 loop spans 13 amino acids. Trimming took 6 bases from V and 5 from J, leaving 14 bases between them. Germline assignment: CDR1 MNHEY and CDR2 SVGAGI. CDR3 residues: CASRLARANEQYF. As DNA, the CDR3 is TGTGCCAGCAGACTAGCTCGTGCGAACGAGCAGTACTTC.

The chain's CDR3 is CASRTSGRAKVLEQFF. The CDR3 DNA is TGTGCCAGCAGAACTAGCGGGAGGGCCAAGGTTCTTGAGCAGTTCTTC. The chain couples TRBV27 to TRBJ2-1, with 13 bases identical to TRBD2. The CDR3 is made up of 16 amino acids. Germline CDR1 MNHEY, CDR2 SMNVEV (reference sequence). Unmatched junction bases numbered 11, after V lost 6 bases and J lost 9 bases.

This CDR3 is CASSQGHNQEKLFF. CDR3 DNA sequence: TGTGCCAGCAGCCAAGGGCACAATCAGGAAAAACTGTTTTTT. The gene calls are TRBV4-2 and TRBJ1-4; D uncertain. The length of the CDR3 is 14 residues. CDR1 is LGHNA, CDR2 YNFKEQ, per germline. Trimming removed 1 base at V and 8 bases at J, with 11 bases between.

The chain uses TRBV6-2 or TRBV6-3 and TRBJ1-5; 7 bases match TRBD1. CDR1 is MNHEY, CDR2 SVGEGT, per germline. V lost 5 bases and J lost 6; bases outside the gene matches: 13. The CDR3 has 16 residues. Here the CDR3 DNA reads TGTGCCAGCAGTCTTACAGGGGCCTTGATCAGTCAGCCCCAGCATTTT. This translates into CASSLTGALISQPQHF.

The rearrangement joins TRBV5-1 to TRBJ2-7; 7 positions agree with TRBD1. Germline V gene lookup returns CDR1 SGHRS and CDR2 YFSETQ. CDR3 length equals 14 residues. Losses at the gene ends were 4 bases for V and 2 bases for J; bases not matched to a gene: 6. The CDR3 DNA sequence: TGCGCCAGCAGCCCCCGACAGGGTCCCTACGAGCAGTACTTC. Translated: CASSPRQGPYEQYF.

The chain combines TRBV3-1 (or the pseudogene TRBV3-2) with TRBJ2-2, with a tentative D call TRBD2 (6 bases). Trimming stripped 0 bases from V and 1 base from J, with 9 bases between. The CDR3 loop spans 16 amino acids. Germline V gene sequence: CDR1 LGHDT, CDR2 YNNKEL (reference sequence). CDR3 nucleotides: TGTGCCAGCAGCCAAGAGGGCGGGAAGAACACCGGGGAGCTGTTTTTT. Residues: CASSQEGGKNTGELFF.

In this sample, this clone turned up a few times. CDR3 amino acids: CASSQELSNYGYTF. The CDR3 bases are TGTGCCAGCAGCCAAGAGCTATCAAACTATGGCTACACCTTC. The chain has TRBV4-2 and TRBJ1-2; unclear D gene. V was shortened by 0 bases and J by 2 bases, with 7 bases between the two germline ends. Germline V gene data show CDR1 as LGHNA and CDR2 as YNFKEQ. CDR3 length: 14 amino acids.

This clone was seen once. V is TRBV28 and J is TRBJ1-1; 8 nucleotides line up with TRBD1. The CDR3 extends over 18 amino acids. V lost 7 bases and J lost 0; bases outside the gene matches: 16. Looked up from germline, CDR1 is MDHEN and CDR2 is SYDVKM. Here the CDR3 reads CASITLGGGQDMNTEAFF. CDR3 nucleotides: TGTGCCAGCATCACCCTTGGGGGGGGACAGGACATGAACACTGAAGCTTTCTTT.

The V gene is TRBV9, the J gene TRBJ2-1; TRBD1 aligns across 8 bases. The CDR3 loop spans 14 amino acids. Germline CDR1 SGDLS, CDR2 YYNGEE. V shed 4 bases and J 6 bases; nucleotides not matched to a gene: 6. CDR3 sequence: CASSSGQGLNEQFF. The CDR3 nucleotides read TGTGCCAGCAGCTCCGGACAGGGACTCAATGAGCAGTTCTTC.

In this sample, this clone turned up once. The V and J genes are TRBV27 and TRBJ2-5; the D gene is possibly TRBD2 (6 bases). The CDR3 is 16 residues long. The V gene's germline CDR1 is MNHEY and CDR2 SMNVEV (reference sequence). V dropped 0 bases and J dropped 0 bases, with 11 bases sitting between them. The CDR3 nucleotides read TGTGCCAGCAGTTTATCGGGCGGGGCGGACCAAGAGACCCAGTACTTC. This gives the protein CASSLSGGADQETQYF.